This T cell receptor (beta chain) was found in a study of T cell responses to AZD1222 COVID-19 vaccine. Findings and caveats of the study: Regions 160-218 and 743-854 dominated among vaccine-associated CD4 TCRs spanning spike. The study identified only 6 or 7 AZD1222 recipients as seropositive at baseline. Nearly half of spike-specific TCRs reportedly target unmutated variant regions.

Clones were read by immunoSEQ multiplex PCR, and TCRdb kept only the in-frame ones, dropping some. The sample lists 100,000 to 150,000 clones, around 92% occurring once. The CDR3 extends over 18 amino acids. Germline V gene lookup returns CDR1 GTSNPN and CDR2 SVGIG (reference sequence). Trimming pared 5 bases from V and 2 bases from J, leaving 26 bases between. As regards this clone: Antigen specificity is unknown.

The chain has TRBV30 and TRBJ2-3; possible D gene TRBD1, 7 bases. This receptor was obtained from an adult in good health. The sample in question was peripheral blood, obtained on day 0 of AZD1222 vaccination. CDR3 in amino acids: CAWVGGHGGQQNTDTQYF. The CDR3 nucleotides are TGTGCCTGGGTGGGGGGTCACGGGGGACAGCAAAACACAGATACGCAGTATTTT.